One T cell receptor beta chain is described in this entry. As yet, its antigen is unknown. The germline gives CDR1 LNHDA, CDR2 SQIVND (reference sequence). The CDR3 contains 17 residues. V was cut by 2 bases and J by 6 bases, with 23 bases left in between. This sample stems from a study of shared clonotypes between healthy human individuals. Some clones are missing from TCRdb's copy, which holds only in-frame ones; the method was immunoSEQ multiplex PCR. The table shows 1,400,000 or so clones, with 98% occurring only once. Findings of the study overall: Clonotype sharing across several donors was observed for around 5.1% of naive CD4 clonotypes. Larger estimated richness was generally recorded for naive subsets relative to memory subsets.

Adult Caucasians living in Nashville, Tennessee made up all of the donors. A CD45RA+ naive subset and a CD45RA-negative memory subset were split from CD4+ cells. The chain links TRBV19 to TRBJ2-7; D tentatively reads TRBD1 or TRBD2 (5 bases each). The sequenced sample was naive CD4+ T cells sorted from blood. The subset: CD45RA+ positively selected. The sequence was collected from a man aged 25 to 45 in good health. CDR3 nucleotide sequence: TGTGCCAGTAGTATACATCTGTCGAGGCAGGGAGTCCCCGAGCAGTACTTC. Its translation: CASSIHLSRQGVPEQYF.